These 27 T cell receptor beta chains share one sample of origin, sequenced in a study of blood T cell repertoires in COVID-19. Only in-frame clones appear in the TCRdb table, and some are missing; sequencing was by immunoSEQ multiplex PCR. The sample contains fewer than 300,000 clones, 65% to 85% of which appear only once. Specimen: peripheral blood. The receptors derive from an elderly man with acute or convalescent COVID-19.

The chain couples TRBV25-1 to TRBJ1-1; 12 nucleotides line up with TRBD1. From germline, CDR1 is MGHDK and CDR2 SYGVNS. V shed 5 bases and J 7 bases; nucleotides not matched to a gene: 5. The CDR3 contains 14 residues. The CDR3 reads CASSSGQGADEAFF. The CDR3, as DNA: TGTGCCAGCAGTTCGGGACAGGGGGCGGATGAAGCTTTCTTT.

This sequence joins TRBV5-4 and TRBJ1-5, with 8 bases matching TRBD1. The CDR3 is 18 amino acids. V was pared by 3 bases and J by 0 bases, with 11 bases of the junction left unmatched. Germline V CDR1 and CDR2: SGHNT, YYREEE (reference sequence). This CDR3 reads CASSSIRDRFYSNQPQHF. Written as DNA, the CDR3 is TGTGCCAGCAGCTCGATCCGGGACAGGTTTTATAGCAATCAGCCCCAGCATTTT. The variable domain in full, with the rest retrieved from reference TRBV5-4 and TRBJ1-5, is ETGVTQSPTHLIKTRGQQVTLRCSSQSGHNTVSWYQQALGQGPQFIFQYYREEENGRGNFPPRFSGLQFPNYSSELNVNALELDDSALYLCASSSIRDRFYSNQPQHFGDGTRLSIL.

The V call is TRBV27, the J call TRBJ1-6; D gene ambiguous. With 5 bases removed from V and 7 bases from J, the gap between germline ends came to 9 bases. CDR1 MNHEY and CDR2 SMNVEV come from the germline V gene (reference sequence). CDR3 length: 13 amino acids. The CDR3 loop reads CASSVRGNSPLHF. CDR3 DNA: TGTGCCAGCAGTGTTCGGGGAAATTCACCCCTCCACTTT.

The CDR3 loop reads CASSSWDSNTEAFF. CDR3 coding DNA: TGCGCCAGCAGCTCGTGGGACAGTAACACTGAAGCTTTCTTT. The rearrangement uses TRBV5-1 and TRBJ1-1, with 7 bases identical to TRBD1. The CDR3 sequence is 14 residues long. Germline V gene sequence: CDR1 SGHRS, CDR2 YFSETQ. The V gene end was trimmed by 3 bases and the J gene end by 2 bases; junction bases not matched to a gene: 4.

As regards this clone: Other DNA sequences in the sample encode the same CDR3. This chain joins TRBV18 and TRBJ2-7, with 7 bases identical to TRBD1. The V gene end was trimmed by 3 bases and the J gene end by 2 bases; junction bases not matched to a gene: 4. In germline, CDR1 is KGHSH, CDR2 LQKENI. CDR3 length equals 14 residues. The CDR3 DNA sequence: TGTGCCAGCTCACCTAGGACAGGAACCTACGAGCAGTACTTC. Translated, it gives CASSPRTGTYEQYF.

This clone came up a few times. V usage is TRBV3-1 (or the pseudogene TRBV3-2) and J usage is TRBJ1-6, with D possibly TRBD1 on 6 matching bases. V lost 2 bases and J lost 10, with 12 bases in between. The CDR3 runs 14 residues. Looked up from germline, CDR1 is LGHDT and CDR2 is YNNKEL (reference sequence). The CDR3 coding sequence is TGTGCCAGCAGCCAAATACAGGGAGAGTCACCCCTCCACTTT. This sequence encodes CASSQIQGESPLHF.

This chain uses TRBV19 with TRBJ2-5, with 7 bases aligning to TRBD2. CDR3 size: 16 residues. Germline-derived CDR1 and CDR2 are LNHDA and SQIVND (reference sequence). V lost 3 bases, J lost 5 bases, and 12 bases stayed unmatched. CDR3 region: CASSISGAGVGETQYF. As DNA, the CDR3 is TGTGCCAGTAGTATTTCTGGTGCGGGAGTCGGGGAGACCCAGTACTTC.

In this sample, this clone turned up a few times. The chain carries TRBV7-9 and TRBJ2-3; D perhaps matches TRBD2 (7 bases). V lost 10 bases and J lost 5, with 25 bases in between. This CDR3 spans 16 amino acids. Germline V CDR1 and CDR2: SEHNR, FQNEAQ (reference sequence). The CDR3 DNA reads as TGTGCCACCCCAATTGGGGGGGGCTATGGGGGAGATACGCAGTATTTT. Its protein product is CATPIGGGYGGDTQYF.

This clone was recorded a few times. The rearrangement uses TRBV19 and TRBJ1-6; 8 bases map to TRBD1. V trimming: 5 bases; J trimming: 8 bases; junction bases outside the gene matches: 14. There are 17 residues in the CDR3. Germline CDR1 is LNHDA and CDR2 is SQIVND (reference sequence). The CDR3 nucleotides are TGTGCCAGTAGTCAGGGGGCAGGAAGATCGACTTATTCACCCCTCCACTTT. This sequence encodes CASSQGAGRSTYSPLHF.

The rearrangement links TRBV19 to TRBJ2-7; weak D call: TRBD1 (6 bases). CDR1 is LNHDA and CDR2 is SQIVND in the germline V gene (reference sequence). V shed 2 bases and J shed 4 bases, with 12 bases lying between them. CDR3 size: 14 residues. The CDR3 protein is CASSIRGRAYEQYF. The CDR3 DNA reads TGTGCCAGTAGTATAAGGGGGAGAGCTTACGAGCAGTACTTC.

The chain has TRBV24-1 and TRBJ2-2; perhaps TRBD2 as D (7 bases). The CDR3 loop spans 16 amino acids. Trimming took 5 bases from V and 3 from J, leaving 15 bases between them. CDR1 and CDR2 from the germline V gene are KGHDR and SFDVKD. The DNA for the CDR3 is TGTGCCACCAGTGCCCCAGGCGGGGGCTACACCGGGGAGCTGTTTTTT. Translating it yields CATSAPGGGYTGELFF.

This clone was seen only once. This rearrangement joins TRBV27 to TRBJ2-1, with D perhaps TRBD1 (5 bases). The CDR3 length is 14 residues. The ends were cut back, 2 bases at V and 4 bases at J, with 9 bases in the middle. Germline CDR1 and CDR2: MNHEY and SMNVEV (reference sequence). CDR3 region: CASSLQGNYNEQFF. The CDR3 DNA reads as TGTGCCAGCAGTTTACAGGGTAATTACAATGAGCAGTTCTTC.

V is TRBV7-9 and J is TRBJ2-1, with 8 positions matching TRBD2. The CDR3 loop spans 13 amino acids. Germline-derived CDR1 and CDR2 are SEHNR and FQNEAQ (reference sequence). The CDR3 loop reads CAAGGASYNEQFF. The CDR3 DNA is TGTGCGGCGGGGGGCGCCTCCTACAATGAGCAGTTCTTC.

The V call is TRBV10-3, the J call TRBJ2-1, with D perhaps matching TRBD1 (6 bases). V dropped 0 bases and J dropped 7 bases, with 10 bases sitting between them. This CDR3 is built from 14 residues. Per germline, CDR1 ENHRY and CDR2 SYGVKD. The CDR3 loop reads CAISESTRGNEQFF. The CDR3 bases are TGTGCCATCAGTGAGTCGACGAGGGGGAATGAGCAGTTCTTC.

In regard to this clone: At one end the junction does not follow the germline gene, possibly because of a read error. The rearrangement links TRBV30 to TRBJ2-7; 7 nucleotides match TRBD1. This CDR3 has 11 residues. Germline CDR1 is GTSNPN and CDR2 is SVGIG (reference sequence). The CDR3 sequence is CAWSVPGTGDF. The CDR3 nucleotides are TGTGCCTGGAGTGTACCAGGAACAGGGGACTTC.

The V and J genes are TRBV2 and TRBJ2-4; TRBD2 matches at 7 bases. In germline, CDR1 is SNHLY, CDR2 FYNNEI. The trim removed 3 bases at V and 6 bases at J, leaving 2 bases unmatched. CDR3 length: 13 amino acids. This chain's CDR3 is CASSDVAGNIQYF. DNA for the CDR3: TGTGCCAGCAGTGATGTAGCGGGAAACATTCAGTACTTC.

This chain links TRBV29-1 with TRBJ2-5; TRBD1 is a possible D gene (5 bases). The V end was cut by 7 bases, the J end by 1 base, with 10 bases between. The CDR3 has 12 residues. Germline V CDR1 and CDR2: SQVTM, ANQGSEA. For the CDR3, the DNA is TGCAGCGGTATTGGGGCCCAAGAGACCCAGTACTTC. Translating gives CSGIGAQETQYF.

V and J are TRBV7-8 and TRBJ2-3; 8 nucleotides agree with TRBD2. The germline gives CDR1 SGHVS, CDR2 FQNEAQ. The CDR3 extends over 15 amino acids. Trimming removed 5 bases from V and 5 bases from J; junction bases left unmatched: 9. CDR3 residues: CASSRGLAGGDTQYF. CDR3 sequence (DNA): TGTGCCAGCAGCAGAGGACTAGCAGGAGGAGATACGCAGTATTTT. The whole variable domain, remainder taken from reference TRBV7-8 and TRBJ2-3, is GAGVSQSPRYKVAKRGQDVALRCDPISGHVSLFWYQQALGQGPEFLTYFQNEAQLDKSGLPSDRFFAERPEGSVSTLKIQRTQQEDSAVYLCASSRGLAGGDTQYFGPGTRLTVL.

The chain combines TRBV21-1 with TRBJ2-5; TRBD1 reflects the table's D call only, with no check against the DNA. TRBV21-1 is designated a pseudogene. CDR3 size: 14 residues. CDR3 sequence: CASSPTGRRETQYF. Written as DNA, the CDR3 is TGTGCCAGCAGCCCGACAGGGCGTCGAGAGACCCAGTACTTC.

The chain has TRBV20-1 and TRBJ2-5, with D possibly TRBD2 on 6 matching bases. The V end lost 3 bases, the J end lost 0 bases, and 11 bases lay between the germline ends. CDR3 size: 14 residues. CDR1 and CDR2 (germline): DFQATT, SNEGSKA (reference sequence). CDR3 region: CSASWDSYQETQYF. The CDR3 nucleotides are TGCAGTGCTAGTTGGGACTCGTACCAAGAGACCCAGTACTTC.

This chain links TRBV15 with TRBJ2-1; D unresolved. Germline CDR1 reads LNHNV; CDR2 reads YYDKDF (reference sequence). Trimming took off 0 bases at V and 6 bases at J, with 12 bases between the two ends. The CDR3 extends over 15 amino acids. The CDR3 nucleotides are TGTGCCACCAGCAGAGATCGAGAATTTGGCAATGAGCAGTTCTTC. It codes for CATSRDREFGNEQFF.

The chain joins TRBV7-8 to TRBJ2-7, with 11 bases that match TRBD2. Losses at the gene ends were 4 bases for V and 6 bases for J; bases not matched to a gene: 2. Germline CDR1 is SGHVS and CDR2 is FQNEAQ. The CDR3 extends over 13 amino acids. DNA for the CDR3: TGTGCCAGCAGCTCCGGGACTAGCGGCGAGCAGTACTTC. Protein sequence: CASSSGTSGEQYF.

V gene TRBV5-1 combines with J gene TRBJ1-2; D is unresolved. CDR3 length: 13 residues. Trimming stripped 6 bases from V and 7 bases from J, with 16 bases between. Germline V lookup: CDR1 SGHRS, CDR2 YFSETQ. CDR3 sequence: CASNSNGVGGYTF. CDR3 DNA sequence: TGCGCCAGCAATAGTAACGGGGTTGGTGGCTACACCTTC.

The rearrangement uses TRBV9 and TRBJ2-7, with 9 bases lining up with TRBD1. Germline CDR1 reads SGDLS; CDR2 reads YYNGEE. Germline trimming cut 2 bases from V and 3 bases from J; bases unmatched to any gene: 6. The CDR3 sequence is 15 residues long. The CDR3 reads CASSVSGDRDYEQYF. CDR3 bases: TGTGCCAGCAGCGTCTCTGGGGACAGGGACTACGAGCAGTACTTC.

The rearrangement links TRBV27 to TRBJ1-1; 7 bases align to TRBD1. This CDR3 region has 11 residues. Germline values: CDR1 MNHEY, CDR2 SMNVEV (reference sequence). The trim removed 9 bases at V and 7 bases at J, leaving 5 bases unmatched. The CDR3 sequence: CASGGTVEAFF. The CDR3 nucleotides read TGTGCCAGTGGGGGGACAGTTGAAGCTTTCTTT.

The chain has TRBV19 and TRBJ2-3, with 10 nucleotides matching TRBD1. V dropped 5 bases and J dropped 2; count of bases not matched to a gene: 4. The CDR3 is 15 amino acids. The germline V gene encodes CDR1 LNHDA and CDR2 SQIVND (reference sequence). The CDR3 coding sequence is TGTGCCAGTAGTGGGCGACAGGGGGCCACAGATACGCAGTATTTT. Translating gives CASSGRQGATDTQYF.

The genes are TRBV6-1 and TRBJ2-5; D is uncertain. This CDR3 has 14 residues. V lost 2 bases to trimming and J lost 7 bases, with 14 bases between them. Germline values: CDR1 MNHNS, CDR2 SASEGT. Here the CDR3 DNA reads TGTGCCAGCAGTGAATTCTCGAGTTTTGGGACCCAGTACTTC. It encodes CASSEFSSFGTQYF.